This TCR beta chain stems from a study of CD8+CD57+ T cells in acquired aplastic anemia listed by TCRdb under 2018. With regard to the full study: A mean of roughly 2.9 ug of DNA, ranging from about 0.19 to 27.4 ug, was extracted from sorted CD4+ and CD8+ cells. A CD8+CD57+ expansion meant a frequency higher than the mean frequency seen in healthy subjects.

Patients chosen for sequencing had shown expansion of CD8+CD57+ cells by flow cytometry. Every patient had severe acquired aplastic anemia, diagnosed using the International Study of Aplastic Anemia and Agranulocytosis and Camitta criteria. No patient had received any therapy when blood was sampled. In the study, sorted CD4+ and CD8+ blood T cells from patients with severe aplastic anemia and from healthy subjects underwent deep sequencing of TCR repertoires. Patients were enrolled under clinicaltrials.gov protocols 00001620, 01623167, 00001397, 00071045, 00081523 and 00961064 in the USA. Ficoll-Paque density gradient centrifugation was used to isolate peripheral blood mononuclear cells. Before DNA was extracted, CD4+ and CD8+ T cells were sorted using either FACS or magnetic beads. With respect to this clonotype: Its antigen has not been determined. No quality values exist for individual bases; no much larger clone is one base distant.

Study-level results and caveats: Around 30 CD8+ CDR3 sequences were found to be shared between patients and controls, but these sequences appeared to be highly expressed in patients and within the immunodominant clones of the patients. Between patients and healthy controls, no significant difference in CD8+ Simpson's diversity was found (P=0.060).

Genomic DNA was used as template for profiling of TCR beta VDJ combinations and CDR3 sequences. TCR repertoire sequencing was run on an Illumina HiSeq 2000. Under the source paper's analysis protocol: Repertoires were assessed using TRBV/TRBJ rearrangement plots, CDR3 size and DJ length profiles, and Simpson's diversity index. The immunodominant clone was defined as the most abundant DNA sequence in deep sequencing data. CDR3 amino acid sequences were checked for sharing across subjects and were also compared against the VDJdb database and published repertoires. TCRdb redid the processing of the public reads, applying fastp at Q25 and MiXCR, and retained in-frame beta chains. Rows are combined by CDR3 protein, so each entry shows the most common genes and DNA. The authors' filters were not applied to this entry. This sample gives approximately 190,000 distinct CDR3 sequences in total; around half of them show up just once. Clones ranked in the top ten supply over 7.5% of the sample.

The TCR was taken from a human donor with aplastic anemia. Material for sequencing was sorted CD4+, CD8+, or CD8+CD57+ T cells (not recorded which) from PBMCs.

The CDR3: CASSLGFGAVPYF. The nucleotide sequence is given as TGTGCCAGCAGCTTAGGTTTTGGAGCGGTTCCGTACTTC. Recombination joined TRBV7-2 with TRBJ2-7; a tentative D match to TRBD2 spans 5 bases. The germline V gene yields SGHTA for CDR1 and FQGNSA for CDR2. Spanning cysteine to phenylalanine, the CDR3 consists of 13 amino acids. Here the CDR3 DNA is all that survives: 39 bases in frame from base 1. V and J are truncated by 1 base and 12 bases respectively, leaving an intervening sequence of 16 bases. The CDR3 plus the reference TRBV7-2 and TRBJ2-7 genes for the other parts give the full variable domain: GAGVSQSPSNKVTEKGKDVELRCDPISGHTALYWYRQSLGQGLEFLIYFQGNSAPDKSGLPSDRFSAERTGGSVSTLTIQRTQQEDSAVYLCASSLGFGAVPYFGPGTRLTVT.